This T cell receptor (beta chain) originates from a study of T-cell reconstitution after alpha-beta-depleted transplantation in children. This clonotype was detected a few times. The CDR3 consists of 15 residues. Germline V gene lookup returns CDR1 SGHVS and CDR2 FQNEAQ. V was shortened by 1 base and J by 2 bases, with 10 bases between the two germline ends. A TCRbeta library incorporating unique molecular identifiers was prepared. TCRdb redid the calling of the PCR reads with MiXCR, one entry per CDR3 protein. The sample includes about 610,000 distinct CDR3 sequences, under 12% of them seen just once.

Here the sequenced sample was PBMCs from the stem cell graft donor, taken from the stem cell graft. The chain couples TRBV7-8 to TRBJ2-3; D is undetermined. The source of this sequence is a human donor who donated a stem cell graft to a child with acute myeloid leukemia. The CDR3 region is CASSLDELLTDTQYF. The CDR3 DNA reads TGTGCCAGCAGCTTAGATGAGTTACTCACAGATACGCAGTATTTT.